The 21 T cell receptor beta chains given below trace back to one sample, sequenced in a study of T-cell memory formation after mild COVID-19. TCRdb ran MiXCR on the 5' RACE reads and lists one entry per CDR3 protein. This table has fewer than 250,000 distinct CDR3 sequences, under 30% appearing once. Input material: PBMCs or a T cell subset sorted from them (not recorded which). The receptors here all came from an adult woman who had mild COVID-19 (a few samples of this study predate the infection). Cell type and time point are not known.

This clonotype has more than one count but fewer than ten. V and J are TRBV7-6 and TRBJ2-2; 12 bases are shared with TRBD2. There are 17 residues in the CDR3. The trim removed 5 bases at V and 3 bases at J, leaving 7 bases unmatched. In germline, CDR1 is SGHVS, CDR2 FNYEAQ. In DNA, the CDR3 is TGTGCCAGCAGCATGCTACTAGCGGGAGGCCACACCGGGGAGCTGTTTTTT. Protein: CASSMLLAGGHTGELFF.

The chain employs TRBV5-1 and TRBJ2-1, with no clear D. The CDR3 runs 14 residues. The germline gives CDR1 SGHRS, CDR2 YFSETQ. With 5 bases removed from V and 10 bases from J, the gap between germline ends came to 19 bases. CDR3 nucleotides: TGCGCCAGCAGTACTGCCTGGGCAGACGTGGAGCAGTTCTTC. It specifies CASSTAWADVEQFF.

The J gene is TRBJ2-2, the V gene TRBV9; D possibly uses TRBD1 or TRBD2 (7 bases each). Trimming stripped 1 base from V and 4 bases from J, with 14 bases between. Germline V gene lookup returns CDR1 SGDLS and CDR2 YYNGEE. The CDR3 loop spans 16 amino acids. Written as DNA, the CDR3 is TGTGCCAGCAGCGTATGGGAGGGGGCTGGCACCGGGGAGCTGTTTTTT. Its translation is CASSVWEGAGTGELFF.

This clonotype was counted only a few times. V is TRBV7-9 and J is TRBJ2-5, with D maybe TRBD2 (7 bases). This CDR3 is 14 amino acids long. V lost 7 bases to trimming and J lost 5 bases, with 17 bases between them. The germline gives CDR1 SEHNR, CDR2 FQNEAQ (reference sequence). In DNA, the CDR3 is TGTGCCAGCAACCCACGGGGGGCTTTGGAGACCCAGTACTTC. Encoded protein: CASNPRGALETQYF.

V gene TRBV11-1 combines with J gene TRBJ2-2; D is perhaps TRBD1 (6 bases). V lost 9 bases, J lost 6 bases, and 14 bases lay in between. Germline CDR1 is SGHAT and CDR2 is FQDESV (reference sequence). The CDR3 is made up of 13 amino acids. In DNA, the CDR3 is TGTGCCAGTATTTCAGGGGCATCCGGGGAGCTGTTTTTT. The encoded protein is CASISGASGELFF.

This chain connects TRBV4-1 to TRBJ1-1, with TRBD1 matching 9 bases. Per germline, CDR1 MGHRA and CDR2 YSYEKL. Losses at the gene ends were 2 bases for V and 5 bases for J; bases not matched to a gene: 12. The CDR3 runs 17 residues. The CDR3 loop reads CASSQIPGQGLLTEAFF. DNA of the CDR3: TGCGCCAGCAGCCAAATACCGGGACAGGGTTTGTTGACTGAAGCTTTCTTT.

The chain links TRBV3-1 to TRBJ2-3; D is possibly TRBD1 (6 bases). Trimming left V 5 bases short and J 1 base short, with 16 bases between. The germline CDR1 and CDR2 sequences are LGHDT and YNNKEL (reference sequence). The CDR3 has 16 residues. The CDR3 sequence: CASSSRGSLGTDTQYF. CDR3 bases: TGTGCCAGCAGCTCAAGGGGGAGTTTAGGCACAGATACGCAGTATTTT.

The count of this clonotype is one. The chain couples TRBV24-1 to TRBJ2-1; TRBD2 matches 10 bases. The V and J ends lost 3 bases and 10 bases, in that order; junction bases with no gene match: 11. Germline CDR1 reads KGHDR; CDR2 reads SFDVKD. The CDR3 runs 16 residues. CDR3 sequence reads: CATSDSLAGEGGEQFF. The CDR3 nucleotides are TGTGCCACCAGTGATAGCCTAGCGGGAGAAGGCGGCGAGCAGTTCTTC.

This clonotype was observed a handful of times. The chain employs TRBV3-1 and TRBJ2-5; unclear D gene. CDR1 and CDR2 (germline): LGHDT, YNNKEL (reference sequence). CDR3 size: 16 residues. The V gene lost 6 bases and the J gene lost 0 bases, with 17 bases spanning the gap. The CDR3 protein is CASSSLQTSHQETQYF. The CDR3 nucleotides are TGTGCCAGCAGTTCCTTACAGACCTCTCACCAAGAGACCCAGTACTTC.

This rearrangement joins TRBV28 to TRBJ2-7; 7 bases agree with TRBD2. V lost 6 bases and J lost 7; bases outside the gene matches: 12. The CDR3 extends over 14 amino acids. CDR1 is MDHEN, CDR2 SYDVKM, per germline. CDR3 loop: CASSLRGREGEQYF. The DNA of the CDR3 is TGTGCCAGCAGCCTACGGGGGAGGGAAGGTGAGCAGTACTTC.

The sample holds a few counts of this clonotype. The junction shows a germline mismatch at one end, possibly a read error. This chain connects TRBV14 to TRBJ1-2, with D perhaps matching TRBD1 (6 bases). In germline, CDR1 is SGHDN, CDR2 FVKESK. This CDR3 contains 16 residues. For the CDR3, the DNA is TGTGCCAGCAGCCAAGTAACTGGCAGGGGTAACGATGGCTACACCTTC. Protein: CASSQVTGRGNDGYTF.

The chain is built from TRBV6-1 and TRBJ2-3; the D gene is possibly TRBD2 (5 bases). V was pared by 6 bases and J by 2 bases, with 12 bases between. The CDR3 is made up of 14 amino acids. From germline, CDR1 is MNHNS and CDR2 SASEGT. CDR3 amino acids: CASSGITFTDTQYF. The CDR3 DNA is TGTGCCAGCAGCGGGATTACGTTCACAGATACGCAGTATTTT.

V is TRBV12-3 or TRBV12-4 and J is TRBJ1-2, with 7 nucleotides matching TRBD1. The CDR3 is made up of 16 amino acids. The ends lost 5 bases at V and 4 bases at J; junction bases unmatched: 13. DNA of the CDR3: TGTGCCAGCAGTGTAACCGCCGACAGGGCCTCCTATGGCTACACCTTC. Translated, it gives CASSVTADRASYGYTF.

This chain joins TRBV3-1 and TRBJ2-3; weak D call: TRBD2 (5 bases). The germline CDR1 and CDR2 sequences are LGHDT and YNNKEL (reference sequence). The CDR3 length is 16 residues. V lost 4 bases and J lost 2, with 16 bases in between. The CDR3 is CASSPHPSGITDTQYF. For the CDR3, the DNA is TGTGCCAGCAGCCCGCATCCTTCCGGGATCACAGATACGCAGTATTTT.

The chain's CDR3 is CASSIVTGGSETQYF. The DNA of the CDR3 is TGTGCCAGTAGTATAGTGACAGGGGGTAGCGAGACCCAGTACTTC. The chain joins TRBV19 to TRBJ2-5; TRBD1 aligns across 9 bases. The junction had 5 bases not matched to a gene; V was cut back by 1 base and J by 5 bases. The CDR3 runs to 15 residues. Germline CDR1 reads LNHDA; CDR2 reads SQIVND (reference sequence).

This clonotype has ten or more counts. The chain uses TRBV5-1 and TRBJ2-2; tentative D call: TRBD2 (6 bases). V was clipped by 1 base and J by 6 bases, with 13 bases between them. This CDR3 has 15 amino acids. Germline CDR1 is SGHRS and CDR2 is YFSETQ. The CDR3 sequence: CASSLIAGKAGELFF. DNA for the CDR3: TGCGCCAGCAGCTTGATCGCGGGGAAGGCCGGGGAGCTGTTTTTT.

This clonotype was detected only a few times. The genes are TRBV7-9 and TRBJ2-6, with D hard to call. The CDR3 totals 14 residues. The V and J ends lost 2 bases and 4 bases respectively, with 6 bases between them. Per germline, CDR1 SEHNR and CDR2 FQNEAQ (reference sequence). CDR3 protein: CASSLTSGANVLTF. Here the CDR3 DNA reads TGTGCCAGCAGCTTAACCAGCGGGGCCAACGTCCTGACTTTC.

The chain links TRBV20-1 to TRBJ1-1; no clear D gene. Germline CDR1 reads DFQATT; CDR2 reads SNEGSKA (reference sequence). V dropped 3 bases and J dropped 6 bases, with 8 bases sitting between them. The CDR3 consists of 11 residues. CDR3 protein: CSASDGAEAFF. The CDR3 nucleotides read TGCAGTGCTAGTGATGGGGCTGAAGCTTTCTTT.

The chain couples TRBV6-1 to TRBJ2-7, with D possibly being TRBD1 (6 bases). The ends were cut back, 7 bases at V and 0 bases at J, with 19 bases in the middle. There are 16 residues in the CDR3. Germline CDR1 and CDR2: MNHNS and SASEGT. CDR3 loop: CASKGVETLSSYEQYF. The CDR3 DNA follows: TGTGCCAGCAAGGGGGTCGAGACACTTAGCTCCTACGAGCAGTACTTC.

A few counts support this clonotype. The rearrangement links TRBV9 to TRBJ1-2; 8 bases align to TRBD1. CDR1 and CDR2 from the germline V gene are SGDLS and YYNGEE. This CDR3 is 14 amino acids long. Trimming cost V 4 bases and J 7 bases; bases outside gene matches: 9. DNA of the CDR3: TGTGCCAGCAGCTCCCAGGGGGCGCCGGCTGGCTACACCTTC. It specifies CASSSQGAPAGYTF.

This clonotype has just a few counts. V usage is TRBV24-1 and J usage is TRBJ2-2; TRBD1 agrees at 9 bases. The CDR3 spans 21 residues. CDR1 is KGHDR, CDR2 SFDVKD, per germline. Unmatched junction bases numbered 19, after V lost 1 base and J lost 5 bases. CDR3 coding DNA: TGTGCCACCAGTGATTTCGACGTTTCGGACAGGGGCGGCGTTAGGACCGGGGAGCTGTTTTTT. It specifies CATSDFDVSDRGGVRTGELFF.